These 11 T cell receptor beta chains originate from one sample sequenced in a study of immune cell composition in non-small cell lung cancer. The normal lung sample lay at least 3 cm, and maximally far, from the tumour. TCRdb's table, derived via immunoSEQ multiplex PCR, lists solely in-frame clones and lacks some. The repertoire has approximately 3,000 clones, more than 70% of them found once; the top ten carry around a tenth. Sequencing was done on a sample of non-adjacent lung tissue. The receptors here all came from a human donor with non-small cell lung cancer.

The V call is TRBV28, the J call TRBJ1-4; TRBD1 matches at 7 bases. The length of the CDR3 is 15 residues. Unmatched junction bases numbered 12, after V lost 7 bases and J lost 7 bases. CDR1 is MDHEN and CDR2 is SYDVKM in the germline V gene. CDR3 nucleotides: TGTGCCAGCACCTCCGAGGGGGCCGGCGGTGAAAAACTGTTTTTT. Translating it yields CASTSEGAGGEKLFF.

The V gene is TRBV7-9, the J gene TRBJ1-5; D ambiguous. The CDR3 extends over 13 amino acids. Per the germline V gene, CDR1 is SEHNR and CDR2 is FQNEAQ (reference sequence). Trimming left V 3 bases short and J 5 bases short, with 8 bases between. CDR3 sequence (DNA): TGTGCCAGCAGCTTTATGAATTATCAGCCCCAGCATTTT. The encoded protein is CASSFMNYQPQHF. Together with reference TRBV7-9 and TRBJ1-5, the CDR3 gives the full variable domain: DTGVSQNPRHKITKRGQNVTFRCDPISEHNRLYWYRQTLGQGPEFLTYFQNEAQLEKSRLLSDRFSAERPKGSFSTLEIQRTEQGDSAMYLCASSFMNYQPQHFGDGTRLSIL.

The chain employs TRBV11-1 and TRBJ1-5; a possible D gene is TRBD1 (5 bases). Trimming took off 0 bases at V and 7 bases at J, with 10 bases between the two ends. The germline V gene has CDR1 SGHAT and CDR2 FQDESV (reference sequence). The CDR3 loop spans 14 amino acids. The CDR3 loop reads CASSLAGKGQPQHF. The CDR3 DNA sequence: TGTGCCAGCAGCTTAGCAGGGAAGGGGCAGCCCCAGCATTTT.

The rearrangement links TRBV7-3 to TRBJ1-2; no definite D call. Trimming took off 5 bases at V and 14 bases at J, with 18 bases between the two ends. This CDR3 region has 12 residues. In germline, CDR1 is SGHTA, CDR2 FQGTGA. CDR3 in DNA: TGTGCCAGCAGCCCGACCAGCAGCCTACTAACCTTC. It specifies CASSPTSSLLTF.

V and J are TRBV5-5 and TRBJ2-1; TRBD1 is a possible D gene (5 bases). Trimming took 5 bases from V and 3 from J, leaving 12 bases between them. The CDR3 is 14 amino acids. Per the germline V gene, CDR1 is SGHKS and CDR2 is YYEKEE (reference sequence). The CDR3 DNA sequence: TGTGCCAGCAGTTTCATACAGGACTACAATGAGCAGTTCTTC. It specifies CASSFIQDYNEQFF.

V and J are TRBV7-2 and TRBJ2-3, with D possibly TRBD2 on 6 matching bases. Trimming took 3 bases from V and 6 from J, leaving 16 bases between them. This CDR3 contains 15 residues. The germline V gene has CDR1 SGHTA and CDR2 FQGNSA. Here the CDR3 reads CASSLRGSTGDTQYF. The DNA of the CDR3 is TGTGCCAGCAGCTTGCGGGGCTCAACTGGGGATACGCAGTATTTT.

This clone has just one count. The genes are TRBV28 and TRBJ1-2; D is undetermined. Germline V gene sequence: CDR1 MDHEN, CDR2 SYDVKM. There are 13 residues in the CDR3. Between the trimmed V and J ends, which lost 6 bases and 4 bases, there was a span of 12 bases. CDR3 amino acids: CASSLSQIYGYTF. For the CDR3, the DNA is TGTGCCAGCAGCCTGAGTCAGATCTATGGCTACACCTTC.

The gene calls are TRBV6-6 and TRBJ2-1; tentative D call: TRBD2 (5 bases). Germline V gene data show CDR1 as MNHNY and CDR2 as SVGAGI (reference sequence). The CDR3 contains 14 residues. V gave up 3 bases and J gave up 4 bases, with 10 bases separating them. The CDR3 loop is CASSYRGAYNEQFF. In nucleotides, the CDR3 is TGTGCCAGCAGTTATCGGGGAGCGTACAATGAGCAGTTCTTC.

The chain combines TRBV4-2 with TRBJ2-3; TRBD2 matches 13 bases. The V gene's germline CDR1 is LGHNA and CDR2 YNFKEQ. The CDR3 is 17 residues long. V shed 0 bases, J shed 5 bases, and the junction held 5 bases outside the gene matches. The CDR3 nucleotides are TGTGCCAGCAGCCAAGACCCACTAGCGGGAGGGCTAGATACGCAGTATTTT. It is translated as CASSQDPLAGGLDTQYF.

The genes are TRBV18 and TRBJ1-4; no reliable D call. This CDR3 has 17 amino acids. The ends were cut back, 1 base at V and 3 bases at J, with 15 bases in the middle. The V gene's germline CDR1 is KGHSH and CDR2 LQKENI. The CDR3 sequence: CASSPLPLDGSNEKLFF. DNA of the CDR3: TGTGCCAGCTCACCACTACCGCTTGATGGGTCTAATGAAAAACTGTTTTTT.

The chain links TRBV4-3 to TRBJ2-3; unclear D gene. The CDR3 has 15 residues. The V gene lost 0 bases and the J gene lost 2 bases, with 9 bases spanning the gap. Germline V gene lookup returns CDR1 LGHNA and CDR2 YSLEER. The DNA of the CDR3 is TGCGCCAGCAGCCAAGAGGCCCGGCCCACAGATACGCAGTATTTT. Translation: CASSQEARPTDTQYF.